This record covers a single TCR beta chain. This sample stems from a study of blood T cell repertoires in COVID-19. Across the study: COVID-19 samples, acute and convalescent, were from the United States, Italy and Spain.

This table comes from immunoSEQ multiplex PCR, and its TCRdb copy is limited to in-frame clones, with some not included. The table includes fewer than 200,000 clones, around nine tenths detected once. Per the germline V gene, CDR1 is MGHRA and CDR2 is YSYEKL. This CDR3 has 14 residues. The germline V and J ends were trimmed by 4 bases and 6 bases, with 16 bases remaining between them. The sequenced sample was peripheral blood. This chain links TRBV4-1 with TRBJ2-7; a weak D match, TRBD1 (6 bases). The TCR comes from a woman aged 18-30 years who had recovered from COVID-19. Here the CDR3 DNA reads TGCGCCAGCAGCCCAGCCGGGACACCATCCGAGCAGTACTTC. This translates into CASSPAGTPSEQYF.